The 25 T cell receptor beta chains listed next were all sequenced from one sample in a study of Graves' ophthalmopathy and Graves' hyperthyroidism. For repertoire sequencing, the TCR beta CDR3 regions were amplified from RNA transcripts. HTBI primers were employed in first-round RT-PCR, then a second-round multiplex PCR followed. MiXCR, run by TCRdb on the multiplex PCR reads, gives a single entry per CDR3 protein. The data contain a few hundred thousand distinct CDR3 sequences, about a sixth of them singletons. Sample: peripheral blood. These receptors all come from an adult woman with stable Graves' hyperthyroidism.

This clonotype was seen many times. The J gene is TRBJ1-2, the V gene TRBV6-1, with D possibly TRBD1 on 5 matching bases. CDR3 length equals 15 residues. Germline V gene data show CDR1 as MNHNS and CDR2 as SASEGT. Trimming stripped 1 base from V and 2 bases from J, with 11 bases between. CDR3 in amino acids: CASSEGSAGNYGYTF. The CDR3 DNA sequence: TGTGCCAGCAGTGAAGGTTCGGCAGGGAACTATGGCTACACCTTC.

This clonotype was observed a few times. V is TRBV20-1 and J is TRBJ2-4, with D unclear. The CDR3 runs to 13 residues. Trimming stripped 3 bases from V and 0 bases from J, with 6 bases between. From germline, CDR1 is DFQATT and CDR2 SNEGSKA (reference sequence). Written as DNA, the CDR3 is TGCAGTGCTAGTGCCCTAGCCAAAAACATTCAGTACTTC. This sequence encodes CSASALAKNIQYF.

The chain uses TRBV6-1 and TRBJ1-1; D ambiguous. The germline V and J ends were trimmed by 3 bases and 1 base, with 9 bases remaining between them. This CDR3 comprises 14 residues. Germline V lookup: CDR1 MNHNS, CDR2 SASEGT. CDR3 sequence: CASSERLGNTEAFF. The CDR3 DNA reads as TGTGCCAGCAGTGAGAGGTTAGGGAACACTGAAGCTTTCTTT.

This clonotype has at least ten counts. The germline gene is not matched at one end of the junction; a read error may be the cause. The chain employs TRBV20-1 and TRBJ1-6; 8 bases map to TRBD1. The CDR3 runs 16 residues. CDR1 DFQATT and CDR2 SNEGSKA come from the germline V gene (reference sequence). The CDR3 DNA reads TGCAGTGCGTTGACAGGGGAAGGCTCCTATAATTCACCCCTCCGCTTT. Amino acid sequence: CSALTGEGSYNSPLRF.

In this sample, this clonotype turned up many times. Here the CDR3 DNA reads TGTGCCAGCATGGAGCAAGAGACCCAGTACTTC. It translates to CASMEQETQYF. This chain uses TRBV2 with TRBJ2-5; D ambiguous. V dropped 7 bases and J dropped 2 bases, with 5 bases sitting between them. CDR3 length: 11 residues. The germline V gene encodes CDR1 SNHLY and CDR2 FYNNEI.

A note on this clonotype: A much larger clone differs from this one at a single base, so this may be a read error. The chain recombines TRBV4-1 with TRBJ2-5; TRBD2 aligns across 8 bases. CDR3 length: 17 amino acids. Per germline, CDR1 MGHRA and CDR2 YSYEKL. As DNA, the CDR3 is TGCGCCAGCAGCCAATGGGGCTATCGGGAGGGGAGAGAGACCAAGTACTTC. It is translated as CASSQWGYREGRETKYF.

This clonotype was recorded many times. The chain carries TRBV7-2 and TRBJ2-5; TRBD1 matches 10 bases. The CDR3 is 22 residues long. Germline CDR1 and CDR2: SGHTA and FQGNSA. With 4 bases clipped from V and 0 bases from J, the junction kept 23 bases outside the gene matches. The chain's CDR3 is CASSYGGWDVGQGLRYQETQYF. CDR3 in DNA: TGTGCCAGCAGCTACGGGGGCTGGGATGTGGGACAGGGGCTCCGGTACCAAGAGACCCAGTACTTC.

The sample holds many counts of this clonotype. The genes are TRBV25-1 and TRBJ2-7; TRBD1 matches 9 bases. The V gene's germline CDR1 is MGHDK and CDR2 SYGVNS. The CDR3 loop spans 15 amino acids. V lost 8 bases and J lost 2; bases outside the gene matches: 10. The CDR3 sequence is CASYGQGLIPYEQYF. CDR3 sequence (DNA): TGTGCCAGCTATGGACAGGGGCTTATTCCCTACGAGCAGTACTTC.

The table lists this clonotype with a few counts. Here the CDR3 reads CASSLIAKLAGPWALVNEQYF. The CDR3 DNA is TGTGCCAGCAGCTTGATTGCCAAACTAGCGGGACCCTGGGCCTTGGTTAACGAGCAGTACTTC. This chain uses TRBV5-4 with TRBJ2-7, with TRBD2 matching 10 bases. J was trimmed by 5 bases and V by 1 base; bases with no gene match: 24. CDR3 size: 21 residues. Per germline, CDR1 SGHNT and CDR2 YYREEE (reference sequence).

Regarding this clonotype: A read error may account for a junction end that differs from germline. The CDR3 protein is CATTREFATEAFF. The CDR3 DNA reads as TGTGCCACCACCAGAGAGTTCGCCACTGAAGCTTTCTTT. The chain employs TRBV15 and TRBJ1-1; D remains unclear. The length of the CDR3 is 13 residues. The germline CDR1 and CDR2 sequences are LNHNV and YYDKDF (reference sequence).

In its sample, this clonotype was seen a few times. V and J are TRBV2 and TRBJ2-5; 12 bases are a match to TRBD2. The CDR3 consists of 16 residues. The trim removed 1 base at V and 4 bases at J, leaving 4 bases unmatched. Germline assignment: CDR1 SNHLY and CDR2 FYNNEI. Here the CDR3 DNA reads TGTGCCAGCAGTGAAGGTCTAGCGGGAGGGCGAGAGACCCAGTACTTC. Translating it yields CASSEGLAGGRETQYF.

The gene calls are TRBV4-2 and TRBJ2-3; D unclear. Trimming stripped 4 bases from V and 0 bases from J, with 14 bases between. The germline CDR1 and CDR2 sequences are LGHNA and YNFKEQ. The CDR3 is 16 amino acids. The DNA of the CDR3 is TGTGCCAGCAGCCGAGGTTTCGGTTCTAGCACAGATACGCAGTATTTT. It translates to CASSRGFGSSTDTQYF.

With regard to this clonotype: This could be a read error, since a much larger clone is one nucleotide away. The V and J genes are TRBV20-1 and TRBJ1-2; D remains ambiguous. The CDR3 loop spans 12 amino acids. Per the germline V gene, CDR1 is DFQATT and CDR2 is SNEGSKA (reference sequence). DNA of the CDR3: TGCAGTGCTAGTCTGTGGACGTATGGCTACAGCTTC. Its translation is CSASLWTYGYSF.

Ten or more counts support this clonotype. The gene calls are TRBV6-5 and TRBJ1-1; D is ambiguous. CDR3 size: 13 residues. Germline CDR1 reads MNHEY; CDR2 reads SVGAGI. Trimming pared 8 bases from V and 3 bases from J, leaving 13 bases between. CDR3 DNA sequence: TGTGCCAGCCGAAAAAGAGAGGACACTGAAGCTTTCTTT. It translates to CASRKREDTEAFF.

This clonotype has ten or more counts. This CDR3 reads CASSFTVKRGYTF. The CDR3 DNA reads as TGTGCCAGCAGTTTCACGGTGAAGCGGGGCTACACCTTC. V is TRBV12-3 or TRBV12-4 and J is TRBJ1-2; the D is unclear. The CDR3 runs 13 residues. Trimming cost V 3 bases and J 8 bases, with 13 bases left between them.

The table lists this clonotype with a few counts. The rearrangement links TRBV3-1 to TRBJ2-5; D might be TRBD1 (5 bases). V lost 5 bases and J lost 3, with 10 bases in between. From germline, CDR1 is LGHDT and CDR2 YNNKEL (reference sequence). The CDR3 length is 13 residues. For the CDR3, the DNA is TGTGCCAGCAGCTTCGACAGCAAAGAGACCCAGTACTTC. This gives the protein CASSFDSKETQYF.

This clonotype was recorded many times. The gene calls are TRBV12-3 or TRBV12-4 and TRBJ2-7; D is perhaps TRBD1 or TRBD2 (5 bases each). With 7 bases removed from V and 0 bases from J, the gap between germline ends came to 10 bases. This CDR3 comprises 13 residues. The CDR3 sequence is CASKGTSSYEQYF. CDR3 DNA: TGTGCCAGCAAGGGGACGAGCTCCTACGAGCAGTACTTC.

This clonotype has ten or more counts. This sequence joins TRBV12-3 or TRBV12-4 and TRBJ2-5, with 10 bases aligning to TRBD2. This CDR3 contains 14 residues. J was trimmed by 4 bases and V by 3 bases; bases with no gene match: 2. In DNA form, the CDR3 reads TGTGCCAGCAGTTTTAGGACTAGCGGAGAGACCCAGTACTTC. It specifies CASSFRTSGETQYF.

Many counts were recorded for this clonotype. The CDR3 DNA follows: TGTGCCAGCAGCTTCTCCCAGGTAGGAGAGACCCAGTACTTC. Its translation: CASSFSQVGETQYF. The chain joins TRBV9 to TRBJ2-5; no definite D call. The V gene lost 4 bases and the J gene lost 4 bases, with 14 bases spanning the gap. The germline V gene has CDR1 SGDLS and CDR2 YYNGEE. The CDR3 has 14 residues.

This clonotype has at least ten counts. V and J are TRBV5-1 and TRBJ2-2; D gene uncertain. This CDR3 contains 15 residues. CDR1 is SGHRS and CDR2 is YFSETQ in the germline V gene. The V end was cut by 4 bases, the J end by 0 bases, with 10 bases between. The CDR3 nucleotides read TGCGCCAGCAGCCCCCAGGCCTCGAACACCGGGGAGCTGTTTTTT. Translated, it gives CASSPQASNTGELFF.

This chain connects TRBV6-1 to TRBJ2-5; D unclear. This CDR3 has 13 amino acids. Trimming removed 5 bases from V and 5 bases from J, with 12 bases in between. From germline, CDR1 is MNHNS and CDR2 SASEGT. The CDR3: CASSPIRKETQYF. CDR3 sequence (DNA): TGTGCCAGCAGTCCGATCCGAAAGGAGACCCAGTACTTC.

This clonotype was recorded at least ten times. The chain employs TRBV7-9 and TRBJ2-3; D gene uncertain. This CDR3 has 12 amino acids. Trimming left V 5 bases short and J 6 bases short, with 9 bases between. Germline V CDR1 and CDR2: SEHNR, FQNEAQ (reference sequence). CDR3 sequence: CASSPVSDTQYF. CDR3 sequence (DNA): TGTGCCAGCAGCCCCGTTTCGGATACGCAGTATTTT. Full variable domain (rest looked up from reference TRBV7-9 and TRBJ2-3): DTGVSQNPRHKITKRGQNVTFRCDPISEHNRLYWYRQTLGQGPEFLTYFQNEAQLEKSRLLSDRFSAERPKGSFSTLEIQRTEQGDSAMYLCASSPVSDTQYFGPGTRLTVL.

This clonotype was observed at least ten times. The chain couples TRBV27 to TRBJ1-1; the D gene is possibly TRBD1 (5 bases). Trimming pared 6 bases from V and 12 bases from J, leaving 23 bases between. CDR3 length: 14 residues. The germline V gene encodes CDR1 MNHEY and CDR2 SMNVEV (reference sequence). CDR3: CASSTTGGGVGPFF. In nucleotides, the CDR3 is TGTGCCAGCAGCACAACCGGGGGAGGGGTAGGGCCTTTCTTT.

The table lists this clonotype with many counts. The chain combines TRBV29-1 with TRBJ2-7; 7 bases line up with TRBD1. The CDR3 covers 12 residues. Per the germline V gene, CDR1 is SQVTM and CDR2 is ANQGSEA. V dropped 3 bases and J dropped 5; count of bases not matched to a gene: 4. This chain's CDR3 is CSVDHDRDEQYF. For the CDR3, the DNA is TGCAGCGTTGACCACGACAGGGACGAGCAGTACTTC.

The rearrangement links TRBV27 to TRBJ2-5; perhaps D is TRBD1 or TRBD2 (6 bases each). Germline-derived CDR1 and CDR2 are MNHEY and SMNVEV (reference sequence). V dropped 4 bases and J dropped 2 bases, with 11 bases sitting between them. This CDR3 has 14 residues. CDR3: CASSSWGAQETQYF. The CDR3 DNA sequence: TGTGCCAGCAGTTCCTGGGGGGCTCAAGAGACCCAGTACTTC.